The 22 T cell receptor beta chains listed next were all sequenced from one sample in a study of cytomegalovirus exposure and HLA in healthy donors. 13 Jbeta primers and 60 Vbeta primers were used for the PCR. Data came from immunoSEQ multiplex PCR; TCRdb stores just in-frame clones and leaves some out. The data show approximately 110,000 clones, roughly three quarters seen once. The sample taken for sequencing was PBMCs. Receptor source: a woman aged 25 to 39 in good health and CMV-seronegative.

This clone was seen just once. The V and J genes are TRBV10-1 and TRBJ2-5, with 7 bases aligning to TRBD1. Trimming took 0 bases from V and 2 from J; bases not matched to a gene: 0. The CDR3 runs 14 residues. The germline gives CDR1 WNHNN, CDR2 SYGVQD (reference sequence). The CDR3 DNA follows: TGCGCCAGCAGTGAGTCGACAGGGCAAGAGACCCAGTACTTC. This gives the protein CASSESTGQETQYF.

The table lists this clone with a few counts. This chain connects TRBV6-1 to TRBJ1-2; D is uncertain. The ends were cut back, 8 bases at V and 4 bases at J, with 17 bases in the middle. Looked up from germline, CDR1 is MNHNS and CDR2 is SASEGT. There are 14 residues in the CDR3. CDR3 DNA: TGTGCCAGCTCCTCCTCGGCCTGGGCCTATGGCTACACCTTC. This translates into CASSSSAWAYGYTF.

V usage is TRBV7-2 and J usage is TRBJ1-2; 9 positions agree with TRBD1. The germline V gene has CDR1 SGHTA and CDR2 FQGNSA. This CDR3 spans 15 amino acids. The V and J ends lost 4 bases and 5 bases, in that order; junction bases with no gene match: 8. CDR3 protein: CASSSGPGTGYGYTF. The CDR3 nucleotides read TGTGCCAGCAGCTCCGGCCCCGGGACAGGGTATGGCTACACCTTC.

V gene TRBV6-1 combines with J gene TRBJ1-3; TRBD1 matches at 7 bases. The CDR3 covers 15 residues. Germline loops: CDR1 MNHNS, CDR2 SASEGT. With 6 bases clipped from V and 2 bases from J, the junction kept 7 bases outside the gene matches. CDR3 bases: TGTGCCAGCAGCGACAGGGCGCAGACTGGAAACACCATATATTTT. This sequence encodes CASSDRAQTGNTIYF.

This chain links TRBV7-9 with TRBJ1-2; D is unclear. The CDR3 spans 13 residues. CDR1 is SEHNR and CDR2 is FQNEAQ in the germline V gene (reference sequence). Trimming cost V 5 bases and J 7 bases, with 14 bases left between them. The CDR3 nucleotides read TGTGCCAGCAGCCCCCAATCCCGAGGTGGCTACACCTTC. Translating gives CASSPQSRGGYTF.

This clone appeared a few times. The chain links TRBV6-5 to TRBJ2-1; D is unclear. Germline V gene sequence: CDR1 MNHEY, CDR2 SVGAGI. CDR3 length: 12 residues. V was shortened by 8 bases and J by 5 bases, with 10 bases between the two germline ends. The CDR3, as DNA: TGTGCCAGCTTGGCAGTGGACAATGAGCAGTTCTTC. This codes for CASLAVDNEQFF.

The J gene is TRBJ2-2, the V gene TRBV7-9; TRBD2 matches at 7 bases. Germline CDR1 SEHNR, CDR2 FQNEAQ (reference sequence). After removal of 5 bases from V and 5 bases from J, the junction contained 8 bases not matched to a gene. This CDR3 is built from 15 residues. Written as DNA, the CDR3 is TGTGCCAGCAGCCATGACGGGGAGGGGACCGGGGAGCTGTTTTTT. Its protein product is CASSHDGEGTGELFF.

The chain joins TRBV6-5 to TRBJ1-1, with 9 bases fitting TRBD1. J gave up 7 bases and V 4 bases, and 4 bases lay outside the gene matches. Per germline, CDR1 MNHEY and CDR2 SVGAGI. There are 13 residues in the CDR3. The CDR3 spells CASSSRQGDEAFF. CDR3 nucleotides: TGTGCCAGCAGTTCCCGACAGGGGGATGAAGCTTTCTTT.

The chain carries TRBV6-8 and TRBJ2-4, with D maybe TRBD2 (5 bases). The CDR3 extends over 15 amino acids. The germline V and J ends were trimmed by 0 bases and 6 bases, with 12 bases remaining between them. Germline CDR1 and CDR2: MNHGY and SAAAGT. The CDR3 loop is CASSYSTARGNIQYF. In DNA, the CDR3 is TGTGCCAGCAGTTACTCGACGGCCCGGGGAAACATTCAGTACTTC.

The chain carries TRBV7-9 and TRBJ2-7; 7 bases map to TRBD1. Germline trimming cut 0 bases from V and 4 bases from J; bases unmatched to any gene: 3. CDR1 is SEHNR, CDR2 FQNEAQ, per germline (reference sequence). The CDR3 covers 14 residues. The CDR3 loop reads CASSLAGQSYEQYF. CDR3 in DNA: TGTGCCAGCAGCTTAGCGGGACAGAGTTACGAGCAGTACTTC.

The V gene is TRBV10-3, the J gene TRBJ2-7; D perhaps matches TRBD2 (6 bases). The CDR3 spans 14 residues. V lost 4 bases, J lost 2 bases, and 12 bases lay in between. From germline, CDR1 is ENHRY and CDR2 SYGVKD. CDR3 DNA: TGTGCCATCAGTGGAGCTAGCGAGACCTACGAGCAGTACTTC. The encoded protein is CAISGASETYEQYF.

V and J are TRBV7-2 and TRBJ1-2; TRBD1 might be the D (5 bases). This CDR3 is 13 amino acids long. Germline lookup yields CDR1 SGHTA and CDR2 FQGNSA. The V end was cut by 4 bases, the J end by 6 bases, with 12 bases between. The CDR3: CASSWGGGDGYTF. The CDR3 coding sequence is TGTGCCAGCAGCTGGGGGGGAGGTGATGGCTACACCTTC. Supplemented by reference TRBV7-2 and TRBJ1-2, the full variable domain reads GAGVSQSPSNKVTEKGKDVELRCDPISGHTALYWYRQSLGQGLEFLIYFQGNSAPDKSGLPSDRFSAERTGGSVSTLTIQRTQQEDSAVYLCASSWGGGDGYTFGSGTRLTVV.

The chain employs TRBV19 and TRBJ2-1, with 8 bases fitting TRBD2. Trimming took 8 bases from V and 0 from J; bases not matched to a gene: 12. CDR1 and CDR2 from the germline V gene are LNHDA and SQIVND (reference sequence). The CDR3 covers 17 residues. The chain's CDR3 is CASGPSGSLYSYNEQFF. DNA of the CDR3: TGTGCCAGTGGTCCTAGCGGGTCCTTATACTCCTACAATGAGCAGTTCTTC.

The chain employs TRBV5-1 and TRBJ2-5; 10 nucleotides line up with TRBD2. Trimming at V came to 4 bases and at J to 5 bases, leaving 8 bases not matched to a gene. Germline loops: CDR1 SGHRS, CDR2 YFSETQ. The CDR3 is 15 residues long. The CDR3 reads CASSNIAGGQETQYF. The CDR3 DNA is TGCGCCAGCAGCAATATAGCGGGAGGTCAGGAGACCCAGTACTTC.

This clone was recorded once. DNA of the CDR3: TGTGCCAGCAGGGAGGACAGGAACACTGAAGCTTTCTTT. Translating it yields CASREDRNTEAFF. The chain couples TRBV2 to TRBJ1-1; tentatively, D is TRBD1 (6 bases). The CDR3 is made up of 13 amino acids. V dropped 6 bases and J dropped 1 base, with 9 bases sitting between them. CDR1 is SNHLY and CDR2 is FYNNEI in the germline V gene.

With respect to this clone: The junction and the germline gene differ at one end; a read error may be behind it. The V call is TRBV5-1, the J call TRBJ2-1; 7 nucleotides line up with TRBD1. From germline, CDR1 is SGHRS and CDR2 YFSETQ. The CDR3 runs to 16 residues. For the CDR3, the DNA is TGCGCCAGCACCTTGGATCCGGGACAGCCCTACAATGAGCAGTTCTTC. The encoded protein is CASTLDPGQPYNEQFF.

This clone was recorded once. The genes are TRBV30 and TRBJ1-5; the D is unclear. The V and J ends lost 3 bases and 4 bases respectively, with 10 bases between them. Germline loops: CDR1 GTSNPN, CDR2 SVGIG (reference sequence). This CDR3 region has 13 residues. The CDR3 DNA follows: TGTGCCTGGAGCGAGACGGGGAATCAGCCCCAGCATTTT. The encoded protein is CAWSETGNQPQHF. The whole variable domain, filled in from reference TRBV30 and TRBJ1-5, reads SQTIHQWPATLVQPVGSPLSLECTVEGTSNPNLYWYRQAAGRGLQLLFYSVGIGQISSEVPQNLSASRPQDRQFILSSKKLLLSDSGFYLCAWSETGNQPQHFGDGTRLSIL.

In this sample, this clone turned up a few times. Possible read error: a much larger clone is one base away. The rearrangement uses TRBV11-1 and TRBJ1-1, with D perhaps TRBD1 (5 bases). The germline V gene has CDR1 SGHAT and CDR2 FQDESV (reference sequence). This CDR3 is built from 14 residues. V shed 2 bases and J shed 1 base, with 8 bases lying between them. For the CDR3, the DNA is TGTGCCAGCAGCTTAAGACAGTCGAACACTGAAGCTTTCTTT. This gives the protein CASSLRQSNTEAFF.

This chain uses TRBV7-3 with TRBJ2-3, with 8 bases identical to TRBD2. Losses at the gene ends were 5 bases for V and 1 base for J; bases not matched to a gene: 5. The CDR3 is 15 amino acids. Germline V gene sequence: CDR1 SGHTA, CDR2 FQGTGA. CDR3: CASSGSGRRTDTQYF. The CDR3, as DNA: TGTGCCAGCAGCGGAAGCGGGAGACGCACAGATACGCAGTATTTT.

The chain recombines TRBV19 with TRBJ1-6, with TRBD1 identical over 10 bases. The V gene's germline CDR1 is LNHDA and CDR2 SQIVND (reference sequence). The V gene end was trimmed by 4 bases and the J gene end by 7 bases; junction bases not matched to a gene: 4. This CDR3 has 15 residues. The CDR3 DNA sequence: TGTGCCAGTAGTACTCGGACAGGGGGGAATTCACCCCTCCACTTT. It encodes CASSTRTGGNSPLHF.

This chain joins TRBV18 and TRBJ1-2; D might be TRBD1 (6 bases). With 4 bases removed from V and 8 bases from J, the gap between germline ends came to 23 bases. There are 16 residues in the CDR3. The germline V gene has CDR1 KGHSH and CDR2 LQKENI. The chain's CDR3 is CASSHEPQTGTYGYTF. The CDR3 DNA reads TGTGCCAGCTCACACGAACCACAAACAGGGACCTACGGCTACACCTTC.

This clone showed up just a few times. The rearrangement joins TRBV7-2 to TRBJ2-7; 13 bases line up with TRBD2. V was clipped by 4 bases and J by 2 bases; unmatched bases: 5. Germline lookup yields CDR1 SGHTA and CDR2 FQGNSA. This CDR3 is 16 amino acids long. Written as DNA, the CDR3 is TGTGCCAGCAGCTCCTTTGGGACTAGCGGGGCCTACGAGCAGTACTTC. The encoded protein is CASSSFGTSGAYEQYF.